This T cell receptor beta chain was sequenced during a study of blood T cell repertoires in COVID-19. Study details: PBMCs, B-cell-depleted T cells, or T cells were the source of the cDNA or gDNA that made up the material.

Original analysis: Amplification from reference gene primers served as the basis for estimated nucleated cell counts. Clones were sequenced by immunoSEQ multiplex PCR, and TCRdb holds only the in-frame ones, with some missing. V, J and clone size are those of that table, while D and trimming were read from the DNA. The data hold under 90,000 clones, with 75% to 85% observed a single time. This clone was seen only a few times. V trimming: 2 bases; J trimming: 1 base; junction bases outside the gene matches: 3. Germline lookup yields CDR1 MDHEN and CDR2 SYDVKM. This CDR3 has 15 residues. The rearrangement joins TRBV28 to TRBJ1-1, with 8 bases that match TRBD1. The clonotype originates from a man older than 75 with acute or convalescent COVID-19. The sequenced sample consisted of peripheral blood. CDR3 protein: CASSLQGAGNTEAFF. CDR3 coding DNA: TGTGCCAGCAGTTTACAGGGGGCTGGGAACACTGAAGCTTTCTTT.